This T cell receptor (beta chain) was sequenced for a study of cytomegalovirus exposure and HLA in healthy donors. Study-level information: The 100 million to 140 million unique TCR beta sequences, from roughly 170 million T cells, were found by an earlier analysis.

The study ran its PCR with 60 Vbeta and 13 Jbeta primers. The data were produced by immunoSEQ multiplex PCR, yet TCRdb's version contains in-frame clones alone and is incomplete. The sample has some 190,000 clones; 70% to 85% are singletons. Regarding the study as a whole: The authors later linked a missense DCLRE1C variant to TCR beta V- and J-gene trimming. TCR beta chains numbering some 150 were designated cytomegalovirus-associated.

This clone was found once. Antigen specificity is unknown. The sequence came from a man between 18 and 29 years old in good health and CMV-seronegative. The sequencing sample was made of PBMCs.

CDR3 nucleotides: TGTGCCAGCAGCGCCCAAGGGGGGGGGACTAGCGGCACAGATACGCAGTATTTT. It translates to CASSAQGGGTSGTDTQYF. The gene calls are TRBV9 and TRBJ2-3, with TRBD2 identical over 10 bases. V lost 3 bases, J lost 1 base, and 11 bases stayed unmatched. The CDR3 loop spans 18 amino acids. CDR1 is SGDLS and CDR2 is YYNGEE in the germline V gene.